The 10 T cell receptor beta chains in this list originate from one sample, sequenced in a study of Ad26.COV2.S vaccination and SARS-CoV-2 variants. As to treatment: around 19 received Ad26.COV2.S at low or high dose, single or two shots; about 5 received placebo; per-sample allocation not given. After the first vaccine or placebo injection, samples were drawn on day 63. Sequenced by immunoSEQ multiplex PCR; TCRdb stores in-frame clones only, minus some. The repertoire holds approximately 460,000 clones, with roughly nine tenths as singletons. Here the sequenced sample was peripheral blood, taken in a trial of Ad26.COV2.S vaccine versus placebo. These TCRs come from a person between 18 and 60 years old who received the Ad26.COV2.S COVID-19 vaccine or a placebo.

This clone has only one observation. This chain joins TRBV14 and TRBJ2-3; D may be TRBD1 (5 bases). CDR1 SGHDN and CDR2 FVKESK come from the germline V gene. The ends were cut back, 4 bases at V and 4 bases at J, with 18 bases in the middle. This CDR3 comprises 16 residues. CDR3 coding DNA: TGTGCCAGCAGCCCAGGGTTTGTAGCTAGGGCAGATACGCAGTATTTT. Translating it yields CASSPGFVARADTQYF.

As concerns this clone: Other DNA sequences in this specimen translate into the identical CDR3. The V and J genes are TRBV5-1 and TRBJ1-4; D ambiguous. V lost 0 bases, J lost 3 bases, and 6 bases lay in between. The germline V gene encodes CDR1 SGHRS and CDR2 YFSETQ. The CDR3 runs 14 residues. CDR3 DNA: TGCGCCAGCAGCTTGGGGACGGCTAATGAAAAACTGTTTTTT. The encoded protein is CASSLGTANEKLFF.

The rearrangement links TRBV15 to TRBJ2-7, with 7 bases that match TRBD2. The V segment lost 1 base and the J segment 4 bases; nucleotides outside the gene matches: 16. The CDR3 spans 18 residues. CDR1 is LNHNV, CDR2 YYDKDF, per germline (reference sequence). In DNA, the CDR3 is TGTGCCACCAGCAGAGCGGTGGGCGGGGGATTAGCGGGTTACGAGCAGTACTTC. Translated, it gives CATSRAVGGGLAGYEQYF.

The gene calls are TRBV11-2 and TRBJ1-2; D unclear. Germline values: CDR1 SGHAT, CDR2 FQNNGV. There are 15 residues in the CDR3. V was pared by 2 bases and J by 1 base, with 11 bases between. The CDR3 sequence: CASSLNSGYNYGYTF. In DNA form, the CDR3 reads TGTGCCAGCAGCTTAAATTCGGGCTATAACTATGGCTACACCTTC.

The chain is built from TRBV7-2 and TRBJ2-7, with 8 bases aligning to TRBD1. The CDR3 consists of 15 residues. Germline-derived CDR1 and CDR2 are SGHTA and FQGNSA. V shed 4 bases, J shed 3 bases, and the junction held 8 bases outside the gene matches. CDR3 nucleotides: TGTGCCAGCAGCTCCCGGGACAGGATAGTCTACGAGCAGTACTTC. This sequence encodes CASSSRDRIVYEQYF.

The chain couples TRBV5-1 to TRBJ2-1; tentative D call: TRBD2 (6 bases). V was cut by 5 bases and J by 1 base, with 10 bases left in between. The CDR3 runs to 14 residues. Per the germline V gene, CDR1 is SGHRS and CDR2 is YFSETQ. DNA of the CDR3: TGCGCCAGCAGGTGGGGGGAGTCCTACAATGAGCAGTTCTTC. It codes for CASRWGESYNEQFF.

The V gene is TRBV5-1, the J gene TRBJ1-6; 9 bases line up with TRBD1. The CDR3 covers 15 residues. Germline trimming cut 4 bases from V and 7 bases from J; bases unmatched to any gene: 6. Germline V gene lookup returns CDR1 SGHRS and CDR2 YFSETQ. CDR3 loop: CASSGGQGGNSPLHF. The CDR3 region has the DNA TGCGCCAGCAGCGGGGGACAGGGAGGGAATTCACCCCTCCACTTT.

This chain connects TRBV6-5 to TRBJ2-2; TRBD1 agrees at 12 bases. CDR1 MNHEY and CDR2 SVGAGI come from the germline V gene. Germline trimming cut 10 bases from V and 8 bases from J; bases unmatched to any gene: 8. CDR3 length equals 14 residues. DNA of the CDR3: TGTGCCATCCGGGACAGGGGGCGCGATGGGGAGCTGTTTTTT. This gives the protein CAIRDRGRDGELFF.

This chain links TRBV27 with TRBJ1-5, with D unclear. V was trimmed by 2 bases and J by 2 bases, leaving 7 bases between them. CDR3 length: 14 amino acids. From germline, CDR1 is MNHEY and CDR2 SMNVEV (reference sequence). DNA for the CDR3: TGTGCCAGCAGTTTAGGGTGGGGCAATCAGCCCCAGCATTTT. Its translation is CASSLGWGNQPQHF.

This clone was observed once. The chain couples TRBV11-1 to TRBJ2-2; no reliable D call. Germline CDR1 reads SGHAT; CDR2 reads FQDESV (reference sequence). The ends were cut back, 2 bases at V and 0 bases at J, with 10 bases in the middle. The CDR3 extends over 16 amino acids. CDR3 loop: CASSLSARPNTGELFF. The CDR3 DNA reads TGTGCCAGCAGCTTATCCGCAAGACCGAACACCGGGGAGCTGTTTTTT.